Listed below are T cell receptor beta chains from one sample, sequenced in a study of cytomegalovirus exposure and HLA in healthy donors. This table comes from immunoSEQ multiplex PCR, and its TCRdb copy is limited to in-frame clones, with some not included. The sample holds approximately 160,000 clones, 70% to 90% seen once. The sample consisted of PBMCs. The receptors stem from a woman aged 18-35 years in good health and CMV-seropositive. CDR3s include the opening cysteine and the closing phenylalanine or tryptophan. A D gene is named only where the DNA matches it firmly. Only some rows state a clone size, as once, few, many or a class for expanded clones.

clone_size,d_call,v_call,j_call,cdr3_nt,cdr3_aa
NA,TRBD2,TRBV19,TRBJ2-7,TGTGCCAGTAGTATCGCGGGGACTAGCTACGAGCAGTACTTC,CASSIAGTSYEQYF
NA,NA,TRBV30,TRBJ1-5,TGTGCCTGGAGTGTAGACAGTAGCAATCAGCCCCAGCATTTT,CAWSVDSSNQPQHF
once,NA,TRBV18,TRBJ1-3,TGTGCCAGCTCACCGAGCGGGTCTGGAAACACCATATATTTT,CASSPSGSGNTIYF
NA,NA,TRBV20-1,TRBJ2-7,TGCAGTGCTAGTGACAGCTACGAGCAGTACTTC,CSASDSYEQYF
once,TRBD2,TRBV10-3,TRBJ2-7,TGTGCCATCAGTTCCCCAATCAGAGGACTAGCGGGGATGGAGCAGTACTTC,CAISSPIRGLAGMEQYF
NA,NA,TRBV9,TRBJ1-1,TGTGCCAGCAGCCCGAGGGGGTTGAACACTGAAGCTTTCTTT,CASSPRGLNTEAFF
NA,NA,TRBV15,TRBJ2-7,TGTGCCACCACAGGGGAGACCTCCTACGAGCAGTACTTC,CATTGETSYEQYF
NA,NA,TRBV6-5,TRBJ2-7,TGTGCCAGCAGCCCTGACAACTACGAGCAGTACTTC,CASSPDNYEQYF
NA,NA,TRBV5-1,TRBJ2-5,TGCGCCAGCAGCTTCCCGGGCGGCGGGAAAGAGACCCAGTACTTC,CASSFPGGGKETQYF
NA,TRBD1,TRBV6-4,TRBJ2-2,TGTGCCAGCTCTACAGGGGGCGATGCCACCGGGGAGCTGTTTTTT,CASSTGGDATGELFF
once,TRBD1,TRBV19,TRBJ2-1,TGTGCCAGTAGTATCAGCACAGGGGCCTACAATGAGCAGTTCTTC,CASSISTGAYNEQFF
NA,TRBD1,TRBV19,TRBJ1-2,TGTGCCAGTAGCGACAGGGGGGACTTCTATGGCTACACCTTC,CASSDRGDFYGYTF
NA,NA,TRBV2,TRBJ2-1,TGTGCCAGCAGTTTAAGTGCGGTTTCCTACAATGAGCAGTTCTTC,CASSLSAVSYNEQFF
once,TRBD1,TRBV29-1,TRBJ2-5,TGCAGCGGGTACAGGGGGCAACGTGAGACCCAGTACTTC,CSGYRGQRETQYF
once,TRBD1,TRBV15,TRBJ1-1,TGTGCCACCACCCAACAGGGGAATATGTACACTGAAGCTTTCTTT,CATTQQGNMYTEAFF
NA,TRBD2,TRBV27,TRBJ2-1,TGTGCCAGCAGTTTAGCGTCACTAGCGGGAGGGCCGAATGAGCAGTTCTTC,CASSLASLAGGPNEQFF
NA,TRBD1,TRBV28,TRBJ1-1,TGTGCCAGCAGCACGGGACAGCTAAACACTGAAGCTTTCTTT,CASSTGQLNTEAFF
NA,NA,TRBV28,TRBJ2-2,TGTGCCAGCAGACTCCAGGGAAGCACCGGGGAGCTGTTTTTT,CASRLQGSTGELFF
NA,TRBD1,TRBV6-5,TRBJ2-2,TGTGCCAGCAGTAACGGACAGGACACCGGGGAGCTGTTTTTT,CASSNGQDTGELFF
few,NA,TRBV15,TRBJ2-5,TGTGCCACCAGCAGAGATCTACAGTCGGAGACCCAGTACTTC,CATSRDLQSETQYF
few,NA,TRBV9,TRBJ2-2,TGTGCCAGCAGCGCAAACACCGGGGAGCTGTTTTTT,CASSANTGELFF
NA,TRBD1,TRBV10-3,TRBJ2-3,TGTGCCATCAGTGAGTTCGGACAGGAACTGGGGACAGATACGCAGTATTTT,CAISEFGQELGTDTQYF
few,NA,TRBV21-1,TRBJ2-5,TGTGCCAGCAGCATCAACGAGAGGGGACTCGGTAAGACCCAGTACTTC,CASSINERGLGKTQYF
once,NA,TRBV10-1,TRBJ2-1,TGCGCCAGCAGTCCTAGGGAGAGCAATGAGCAGTTCTTC,CASSPRESNEQFF
NA,TRBD2,TRBV6-5,TRBJ2-1,TGTGCCAGCAGTTATGCACTAGCGGGAGTCAATGAGCAGTTCTTC,CASSYALAGVNEQFF
NA,TRBD1,TRBV19,TRBJ1-1,TGTGCCAGTACCATTACAGGGGGCACTGAAGCTTTCTTT,CASTITGGTEAFF
NA,TRBD1,TRBV9,TRBJ1-1,TGTGCCAGCAGCCTCATGACAGGGGTGAACACTGAAGCTTTCTTT,CASSLMTGVNTEAFF
few,NA,TRBV2,TRBJ2-5,TGTGCCAGCAGGCGTCAGCAGGGGGGGACCCAGTACTTC,CASRRQQGGTQYF
NA,TRBD2,TRBV4-1,TRBJ2-1,TGCGCCAGCAGCCAAGGGGCTAGCGGGAGTTCTTACAATGAGCAGTTCTTC,CASSQGASGSSYNEQFF
NA,NA,TRBV27,TRBJ2-1,TGTGCCAGCCCTCTGCCGGGCAATGAGCAGTTCTTC,CASPLPGNEQFF
NA,NA,TRBV6-5,TRBJ2-2,TGTGCCAGCAGTTACGAGGGGGTCGGGGAGCTGTTTTTT,CASSYEGVGELFF